Reported below is one TCR beta chain. This entry is derived from a study of blood T cell repertoires in COVID-19. As for the study in general: Both acute and convalescent COVID-19 samples were obtained from the United States, Italy and Spain.

CDR3 length equals 13 residues. Germline V lookup: CDR1 SGHNT, CDR2 YYREEE (reference sequence). V dropped 4 bases and J dropped 6; count of bases not matched to a gene: 6. In the source study's methods: Amplified reference gene primers provided the basis for estimating nucleated cell counts. Repertoires were generated with immunoSEQ multiplex PCR, while TCRdb's copy carries only in-frame clones and drops some. V, J and clone size derive from that table, while D and trimming were established from the DNA sequence. The sample holds about 73,000 clones, roughly nine tenths seen once. Material for sequencing was peripheral blood. The receptor was isolated from a man aged 80 or over with acute or convalescent COVID-19. The chain couples TRBV5-4 to TRBJ2-7; the match to TRBD2 covers 8 bases. The CDR3 here is CASSRQREGEQYF. CDR3 nucleotide sequence: TGTGCCAGCAGCCGGCAACGGGAGGGCGAGCAGTACTTC. The entire variable domain, with the rest obtained from reference TRBV5-4 and TRBJ2-7, is as follows: ETGVTQSPTHLIKTRGQQVTLRCSSQSGHNTVSWYQQALGQGPQFIFQYYREEENGRGNFPPRFSGLQFPNYSSELNVNALELDDSALYLCASSRQREGEQYFGPGTRLTVT.